Presented here are 22 T cell receptor beta chains from one specimen sequenced in a study of T cells in localized non-small cell lung cancer. The data were produced by immunoSEQ multiplex PCR, yet TCRdb's version contains in-frame clones alone and is incomplete. The table includes roughly 40,000 clones, 81% detected once. Source: peripheral blood mononuclear cells, taken before any cancer treatment. The receptors originated from a male donor older than 55 with stage II lung adenocarcinoma.

The V gene is TRBV19, the J gene TRBJ1-2, with a weak D call TRBD1 (5 bases). Trimming shortened V by 3 bases and J by 3 bases, and 14 bases separated the two germline ends. This CDR3 region has 15 residues. CDR1 is LNHDA, CDR2 SQIVND, per germline (reference sequence). Here the CDR3 DNA reads TGTGCCAGTAGTATCGCCGGGACCGGGGACTATGGCTACACCTTC. Translating gives CASSIAGTGDYGYTF. The entire variable domain, with the rest obtained from reference TRBV19 and TRBJ1-2, is as follows: DGGITQSPKYLFRKEGQNVTLSCEQNLNHDAMYWYRQDPGQGLRLIYYSQIVNDFQKGDIAEGYSVSREKKESFPLTVTSAQKNPTAFYLCASSIAGTGDYGYTFGSGTRLTVV.

The chain carries TRBV28 and TRBJ2-5, with D perhaps matching TRBD1 or TRBD2 (7 bases each). Per germline, CDR1 MDHEN and CDR2 SYDVKM. V was trimmed by 6 bases and J by 4 bases, leaving 15 bases between them. The CDR3 loop spans 14 amino acids. The CDR3 loop is CASSPQGGRETQYF. The CDR3 nucleotides read TGTGCCAGCAGCCCCCAGGGGGGGCGAGAGACCCAGTACTTC.

In regard to this clone: Sequence at one end of the junction differs from germline and may be a read error. The gene calls are TRBV19 and TRBJ2-7, with D uncertain. This CDR3 comprises 14 residues. Germline CDR1 is LNHDA and CDR2 is SQIVND (reference sequence). CDR3 sequence reads: CASSPLGSSNEQYF. CDR3 DNA: TGTGCCAGTAGTCCTTTAGGTAGCTCCAACGAGCAGTACTTC. The full variable domain, with the rest looked up from reference TRBV19 and TRBJ2-7, is DGGITQSPKYLFRKEGQNVTLSCEQNLNHDAMYWYRQDPGQGLRLIYYSQIVNDFQKGDIAEGYSVSREKKESFPLTVTSAQKNPTAFYLCASSPLGSSNEQYFGPGTRLTVT.

The V gene is TRBV7-2, the J gene TRBJ1-1; perhaps TRBD1 as D (6 bases). This CDR3 has 12 residues. V dropped 6 bases and J dropped 11 bases, with 16 bases sitting between them. CDR1 SGHTA and CDR2 FQGNSA come from the germline V gene. The CDR3 DNA reads TGTGCCAGCAGATCAAGGGGGTTGAGGGCTTTCTTT. It yields the protein CASRSRGLRAFF.

The rearrangement uses TRBV11-3 and TRBJ2-3; no firm D call. The CDR3 is 12 amino acids. V was cut by 0 bases and J by 5 bases, with 3 bases left in between. Germline V gene lookup returns CDR1 SGHNT and CDR2 YENEEA. CDR3 DNA sequence: TGTGCCAGCAGCTTAGATAGAGATACGCAGTATTTT. Its translation: CASSLDRDTQYF.

The chain is built from TRBV19 and TRBJ1-1, with 7 bases aligning to TRBD1. CDR1 is LNHDA and CDR2 is SQIVND in the germline V gene (reference sequence). The ends lost 4 bases at V and 1 base at J; junction bases unmatched: 6. The CDR3 length is 15 residues. The CDR3 DNA is TGTGCCAGTAGTACTCGACAGGGTGGGAACACTGAAGCTTTCTTT. This translates into CASSTRQGGNTEAFF.

The chain is built from TRBV6-5 and TRBJ1-1; a possible D gene is TRBD1 (6 bases). V dropped 7 bases and J dropped 5 bases, with 17 bases sitting between them. Germline lookup yields CDR1 MNHEY and CDR2 SVGAGI. CDR3 size: 14 residues. CDR3 amino acids: CASIPGGSRTEAFF. In DNA form, the CDR3 reads TGTGCCAGCATACCGGGGGGCTCGAGGACTGAAGCTTTCTTT.

This rearrangement joins TRBV4-2 to TRBJ2-6; D is ambiguous. Between the trimmed V and J ends, which lost 0 bases and 1 base, there was a span of 7 bases. The length of the CDR3 is 16 residues. Germline V gene sequence: CDR1 LGHNA, CDR2 YNFKEQ. The CDR3 DNA reads as TGTGCCAGCAGCCAAGATACGAGGTCTGGGGCCAACGTCCTGACTTTC. Translated: CASSQDTRSGANVLTF.

The CDR3 sequence: CASSLKAFVLDTGELFF. The CDR3 bases are TGTGCCAGCAGTTTAAAGGCGTTCGTGCTTGACACCGGGGAGCTGTTTTTT. The V and J genes are TRBV28 and TRBJ2-2; D call uncertain. Trimming shortened V by 2 bases and J by 3 bases, and 16 bases separated the two germline ends. CDR3 length: 17 residues. Germline V lookup: CDR1 MDHEN, CDR2 SYDVKM.

The gene calls are TRBV30 and TRBJ1-2; 8 bases are shared with TRBD1. The CDR3 runs 14 residues. CDR1 is GTSNPN, CDR2 SVGIG, per germline (reference sequence). With V trimmed by 1 base and J by 7 bases, 8 bases remained unmatched. The CDR3 region has the DNA TGTGCCTGGAGTGCGGGACAGGCAATGGGTGGCTACACCTTC. Protein: CAWSAGQAMGGYTF.

The chain combines TRBV7-2 with TRBJ2-2; D gene ambiguous. The germline gives CDR1 SGHTA, CDR2 FQGNSA. There are 14 residues in the CDR3. V lost 1 base to trimming and J lost 6 bases, with 9 bases between them. The CDR3 sequence: CASSLDPWAGELFF. CDR3 DNA sequence: TGTGCCAGCAGCTTAGATCCTTGGGCCGGGGAGCTGTTTTTT. Supplemented by reference TRBV7-2 and TRBJ2-2, the full variable domain reads GAGVSQSPSNKVTEKGKDVELRCDPISGHTALYWYRQSLGQGLEFLIYFQGNSAPDKSGLPSDRFSAERTGGSVSTLTIQRTQQEDSAVYLCASSLDPWAGELFFGEGSRLTVL.

This rearrangement joins TRBV6-6 to TRBJ1-1; 9 nucleotides match TRBD1. This CDR3 region has 14 residues. Germline V lookup: CDR1 MNHNY, CDR2 SVGAGI (reference sequence). With V trimmed by 4 bases and J by 6 bases, 6 bases remained unmatched. CDR3 coding DNA: TGTGCCAGCAGTTCCACAGGGGGCCTGGCTGAAGCTTTCTTT. Protein product: CASSSTGGLAEAFF.

The chain recombines TRBV7-2 with TRBJ1-1; D is unclear. Trimming stripped 4 bases from V and 7 bases from J, with 7 bases between. CDR1 and CDR2 (germline): SGHTA, FQGNSA. The CDR3 runs to 11 residues. DNA for the CDR3: TGTGCCAGCAGCTCCCGGATTGAAGCTTTCTTT. This codes for CASSSRIEAFF. The full variable domain, in which reference TRBV7-2 and TRBJ1-1 provide the parts outside the CDR3, is GAGVSQSPSNKVTEKGKDVELRCDPISGHTALYWYRQSLGQGLEFLIYFQGNSAPDKSGLPSDRFSAERTGGSVSTLTIQRTQQEDSAVYLCASSSRIEAFFGQGTRLTVV.

DNA of the CDR3: TGTGCCAGCAGCTTTAACCTAGGCTCCGAGCAGTACTTC. This translates into CASSFNLGSEQYF. The chain links TRBV5-4 to TRBJ2-7; D remains unclear. The CDR3 has 13 residues. V was cut by 2 bases and J by 6 bases, with 12 bases left in between. The germline V gene encodes CDR1 SGHNT and CDR2 YYREEE (reference sequence).

The V and J genes are TRBV5-4 and TRBJ2-2; 10 bases agree with TRBD2. V dropped 0 bases and J dropped 2; count of bases not matched to a gene: 7. The CDR3 covers 18 residues. Germline CDR1 SGHNT, CDR2 YYREEE (reference sequence). The CDR3, as DNA: TGTGCCAGCAGCTTGGGTGGTAGCGGGAGGCTTAACACCGGGGAGCTGTTTTTT. It encodes CASSLGGSGRLNTGELFF.

This chain links TRBV9 with TRBJ2-3; 12 bases align to TRBD2. Losses at the gene ends were 2 bases for V and 5 bases for J; bases not matched to a gene: 6. The germline CDR1 and CDR2 sequences are SGDLS and YYNGEE. This CDR3 is 16 amino acids long. This CDR3 reads CASSVPTSGSRDTQYF. The DNA for the CDR3 is TGTGCCAGCAGCGTCCCGACTAGCGGGAGCCGAGATACGCAGTATTTT.

There are a few counts of this clone. The chain employs TRBV10-3 and TRBJ1-1; D might be TRBD1 (5 bases). Germline V gene data show CDR1 as ENHRY and CDR2 as SYGVKD. Trimming removed 8 bases from V and 1 base from J, with 11 bases in between. This CDR3 is built from 13 residues. This CDR3 reads CAIAGGGNTEAFF. The DNA for the CDR3 is TGTGCCATCGCTGGCGGGGGGAACACTGAAGCTTTCTTT.

The chain has TRBV9 and TRBJ2-3; D remains ambiguous. V was shortened by 2 bases and J by 6 bases, with 4 bases between the two germline ends. Germline assignment: CDR1 SGDLS and CDR2 YYNGEE. The CDR3 totals 11 residues. The DNA for the CDR3 is TGTGCCAGCAGCGTTCGGGATACGCAGTATTTT. Protein product: CASSVRDTQYF.

The V call is TRBV7-2, the J call TRBJ1-5; D gene unclear. Trimming removed 5 bases from V and 10 bases from J, with 15 bases in between. CDR3 length: 13 amino acids. Germline values: CDR1 SGHTA, CDR2 FQGNSA. This CDR3 reads CASSAVRGYPQHF. The CDR3 nucleotides read TGTGCCAGCAGCGCGGTTCGGGGTTATCCCCAGCATTTT.

The CDR3 is CASSAPGKHEQYF. CDR3 bases: TGTGCCAGCAGCGCCCCTGGGAAGCACGAGCAGTACTTC. V gene TRBV9 combines with J gene TRBJ2-7, with unresolved D. Germline-derived CDR1 and CDR2 are SGDLS and YYNGEE. V was trimmed by 3 bases and J by 5 bases, leaving 12 bases between them. The CDR3 spans 13 residues.

This clone was counted once. This chain connects TRBV6-1 to TRBJ1-1; no clear D gene. The germline CDR1 and CDR2 sequences are MNHNS and SASEGT. CDR3 length: 12 amino acids. V lost 6 bases, J lost 8 bases, and 13 bases lay in between. The CDR3 nucleotides read TGTGCCAGCAGCGCATCCTTGATAGAAGCTTTCTTT. Encoded protein: CASSASLIEAFF.

This chain joins TRBV2 and TRBJ1-2; D gene unclear. V lost 2 bases and J 2 bases, leaving 6 bases between the germline ends. CDR3 length equals 13 residues. From germline, CDR1 is SNHLY and CDR2 FYNNEI. For the CDR3, the DNA is TGTGCCAGCAGTGAAAGAGGGAACTATGGCTACACCTTC. Its translation: CASSERGNYGYTF.